Shown below are 31 T cell receptor beta chains from a single sample sequenced in a study of monozygotic twins with inflammatory bowel disease. TCRdb derives one entry per CDR3 protein from the 5' RACE reads, leaving out DNA. This listing includes roughly 200,000 distinct CDR3 sequences. The sample taken for sequencing was blood. These receptor sequences come from a human donor with ulcerative colitis or Crohn's disease, or a healthy co-twin of an affected twin (not recorded which).

Here the CDR3 reads CASSLGGTGDNNEQFF. The chain uses TRBV5-1 and TRBJ2-1; TCRdb returns TRBD1, unconfirmable since there is no DNA. CDR1 is SGHRS, CDR2 YFSETQ, per germline. This CDR3 contains 16 residues.

The chain links TRBV14 to TRBJ2-1; TCRdb's assignment of TRBD2 cannot be checked, as there is no DNA. The CDR3 contains 15 residues. CDR1 and CDR2 (germline): SGHDN, FVKESK. CDR3 loop: CASSLRLAGGDEQFF.

CDR3: CSVEGTSGARDTQYF. This sequence joins TRBV29-1 and TRBJ2-3; TCRdb picks TRBD2, but there is no DNA to check that call. The CDR3 totals 15 residues. Germline V gene lookup returns CDR1 SQVTM and CDR2 ANQGSEA.

V gene TRBV12-3 or TRBV12-4 combines with J gene TRBJ1-2; the TCRdb call, TRBD1, lacks DNA for checking. This CDR3 has 18 residues. The CDR3 sequence is CASSLQLQTGGLLQGYTF.

The chain is built from TRBV20-1 and TRBJ2-3. Per germline, CDR1 DFQATT and CDR2 SNEGSKA (reference sequence). There are 16 residues in the CDR3. Here the CDR3 reads CSARETDRGFTDTQYF.

The rearrangement uses TRBV19 and TRBJ1-5; the D call of TRBD1 rests on TCRdb alone, since no DNA is present to check it. The CDR3 totals 15 residues. Germline CDR1 LNHDA, CDR2 SQIVND (reference sequence). The CDR3 loop reads CASSPKGGGNQPQHF.

The gene calls are TRBV7-8 and TRBJ2-1. Germline CDR1 is SGHVS and CDR2 is FQNEAQ. The CDR3 spans 17 residues. The CDR3 loop is CASSSRLGMNGYNEQFF.

This chain connects TRBV7-2 to TRBJ2-1. Looked up from germline, CDR1 is SGHTA and CDR2 is FQGNSA. CDR3 size: 12 residues. This CDR3 reads CASSQIYNEQFF. Full variable domain (missing parts from reference TRBV7-2 and TRBJ2-1): GAGVSQSPSNKVTEKGKDVELRCDPISGHTALYWYRQSLGQGLEFLIYFQGNSAPDKSGLPSDRFSAERTGGSVSTLTIQRTQQEDSAVYLCASSQIYNEQFFGPGTRLTVL.

The gene calls are TRBV6-6 and TRBJ1-5. The CDR3 has 13 amino acids. Germline CDR1 MNHNY, CDR2 SVGAGI (reference sequence). The CDR3 is CASSYDQNQPQHF.

This chain's CDR3 is CSARRGSPYEQYF. The chain joins TRBV20-1 to TRBJ2-7; the D gene TCRdb calls, TRBD1, cannot be checked with no DNA. The CDR3 runs to 13 residues. Germline V gives CDR1 DFQATT, CDR2 SNEGSKA (reference sequence).

The chain recombines TRBV7-6 with TRBJ1-2; TCRdb's D call, TRBD1, is unchecked because there is no DNA. The CDR3 covers 13 residues. Germline V gene sequence: CDR1 SGHVS, CDR2 FNYEAQ. CDR3 amino acids: CASSLDTGNGYTF.

This chain connects TRBV7-8 to TRBJ1-2; TCRdb gives TRBD1 as the D gene, but with no DNA this cannot be confirmed. The CDR3 covers 14 residues. Germline CDR1 and CDR2: SGHVS and FQNEAQ. The CDR3 is CASSLAPQGGGYTF.

This chain connects TRBV7-9 to TRBJ2-7; absent DNA, TCRdb's TRBD1 call cannot be checked. The CDR3 is 14 residues long. Germline CDR1 is SEHNR and CDR2 is FQNEAQ (reference sequence). The CDR3 sequence is CASSPMDRGYEQYF. Full variable domain (missing parts from reference TRBV7-9 and TRBJ2-7): DTGVSQNPRHKITKRGQNVTFRCDPISEHNRLYWYRQTLGQGPEFLTYFQNEAQLEKSRLLSDRFSAERPKGSFSTLEIQRTEQGDSAMYLCASSPMDRGYEQYFGPGTRLTVT.

The J gene is TRBJ1-2, the V gene TRBV7-2. The CDR3 sequence is 13 residues long. Germline V gene sequence: CDR1 SGHTA, CDR2 FQGNSA. CDR3 loop: CASSLYVSYGYTF.

CDR3 in amino acids: CSAISGAGNQPQHF. V usage is TRBV20-1 and J usage is TRBJ1-5; the TRBD1 assignment by TCRdb is unverifiable without DNA. Germline V CDR1 and CDR2: DFQATT, SNEGSKA (reference sequence). The CDR3 has 14 amino acids.

This sequence joins TRBV7-8 and TRBJ1-2; TCRdb's D call, TRBD1, is unchecked because there is no DNA. This CDR3 has 14 amino acids. Germline CDR1 is SGHVS and CDR2 is FQNEAQ. CDR3 sequence reads: CASSPRQGDYGYTF.

The chain couples TRBV2 to TRBJ1-2; there is no DNA to check the TCRdb D call of TRBD1. Germline CDR1 and CDR2: SNHLY and FYNNEI. CDR3 length equals 16 residues. This CDR3 is CASSFVPGRSNYGYTF.

This sequence joins TRBV5-1 and TRBJ1-1. The CDR3 has 13 residues. The germline V gene encodes CDR1 SGHRS and CDR2 YFSETQ. The chain's CDR3 is CASSVDRTTEAFF.

The chain uses TRBV12-3 or TRBV12-4 and TRBJ2-1; TCRdb selects TRBD1, and the lack of DNA leaves this call unchecked. The CDR3 has 13 amino acids. CDR3 region: CASRPGGPNEQFF.

The J gene is TRBJ2-7, the V gene TRBV2. Germline V gives CDR1 SNHLY, CDR2 FYNNEI. The CDR3 is 13 amino acids. The CDR3 spells CASMKDGPREQYF.

The gene calls are TRBV5-8 and TRBJ1-1; the TRBD1 assignment by TCRdb is unverifiable without DNA. CDR1 and CDR2 from the germline V gene are SGHTS and YDEGEE. The CDR3 covers 14 residues. The CDR3 reads CASSRVRGNTEAFF.

This rearrangement joins TRBV5-1 to TRBJ1-1. Germline CDR1 and CDR2: SGHRS and YFSETQ. The length of the CDR3 is 15 residues. CDR3 protein: CASSLFSGSNTEAFF.

Here the CDR3 reads CAIRMTGSSYEQYF. The V call is TRBV10-3, the J call TRBJ2-7; checking the TCRdb D call of TRBD1 is not possible without DNA. Germline CDR1 reads ENHRY; CDR2 reads SYGVKD. CDR3 length: 14 amino acids.

The chain couples TRBV7-3 to TRBJ1-6; TCRdb's D call of TRBD1 is untestable without DNA. The CDR3 has 15 residues. Germline V gives CDR1 SGHTA, CDR2 FQGTGA. The CDR3 region is CASSLNAGGLSPLHF.

J is TRBJ2-3 and V is TRBV29-1; TCRdb reports TRBD1, a call that lacks DNA to check it against. The CDR3 sequence is 13 residues long. Germline CDR1 SQVTM, CDR2 ANQGSEA. CDR3 sequence: CSAPGQDTDTQYF.

J is TRBJ1-2 and V is TRBV11-2; with no DNA, the TCRdb D assignment of TRBD1 cannot be verified. Germline V gene data show CDR1 as SGHAT and CDR2 as FQNNGV. There are 15 residues in the CDR3. The chain's CDR3 is CASSLSAGQIYGYTF.

The chain combines TRBV5-5 with TRBJ2-2; without DNA, the TCRdb call of TRBD1 cannot be checked. CDR3 length equals 15 residues. Germline-derived CDR1 and CDR2 are SGHKS and YYEKEE (reference sequence). This chain's CDR3 is CASSLLGQGTGELFF. The entire variable domain, with the rest obtained from reference TRBV5-5 and TRBJ2-2, is as follows: DAGVTQSPTHLIKTRGQQVTLRCSPISGHKSVSWYQQVLGQGPQFIFQYYEKEERGRGNFPDRFSARQFPNYSSELNVNALLLGDSALYLCASSLLGQGTGELFFGEGSRLTVL.

The chain has TRBV11-2 and TRBJ1-5; lacking DNA, the TRBD1 call made by TCRdb goes unchecked. The CDR3 is 16 residues long. Germline CDR1 SGHAT, CDR2 FQNNGV. CDR3: CASSLGGRGGNQPQHF.

The rearrangement links TRBV3-1 to TRBJ2-7; TCRdb's D call of TRBD2 is untestable without DNA. CDR1 is LGHDT and CDR2 is YNNKEL in the germline V gene (reference sequence). The CDR3 is 14 residues long. The CDR3 sequence is CASSISGSSYEQYF.

The J gene is TRBJ2-7, the V gene TRBV2; TCRdb gives TRBD1 as the D gene, but with no DNA this cannot be confirmed. This CDR3 has 15 residues. The germline V gene encodes CDR1 SNHLY and CDR2 FYNNEI. The CDR3 here is CASSESMGVTYEQYF. Drawing the rest from reference TRBV2 and TRBJ2-7, the complete variable domain is EPEVTQTPSHQVTQMGQEVILRCVPISNHLYFYWYRQILGQKVEFLVSFYNNEISEKSEIFDDQFSVERPDGSNFTLKIRSTKLEDSAMYFCASSESMGVTYEQYFGPGTRLTVT.

This CDR3 reads CASSEAGGVVGYTF. V gene TRBV2 combines with J gene TRBJ1-2; TCRdb's D call, TRBD1, is unchecked because there is no DNA. This CDR3 region has 14 residues. The germline CDR1 and CDR2 sequences are SNHLY and FYNNEI.